A selection of T cell receptor beta chains follows, all from one sample in a study of blood T cell repertoires in COVID-19. Sequenced by immunoSEQ multiplex PCR; TCRdb stores in-frame clones only, minus some. The sample holds hundreds of thousands of clones, about 90% seen once. The sample consisted of PBMCs or T cells enriched from blood (not recorded which). The receptors derive from a woman between 18 and 29 years old with acute COVID-19. Each CDR3 is given with its conserved first and last residue. D genes are given only for firm matches.

v_call	d_call	j_call	cdr3_nt	cdr3_aa
TRBV5-1	TRBD2	TRBJ2-5	TGCGCCAGCAGCTTGGCCGAGGCTAGCGGAGGGACCCAGTACTTC	CASSLAEASGGTQYF
TRBV7-3	TRBD2	TRBJ2-3	TGTGCCAGCAGCCGGGGGGGAGGCACAGATACGCAGTATTTT	CASSRGGGTDTQYF
TRBV11-2	TRBD2	TRBJ2-7	TGTGCCAGCAGCTCCGGACTAGCGGAGGTCTACGAGCAGTACTTC	CASSSGLAEVYEQYF
TRBV30	NA	TRBJ1-4	TGTGCCTGGAGTGCCCGGGGGACGGGGGAAAAACTGTTTTTT	CAWSARGTGEKLFF
TRBV6-5	NA	TRBJ1-1	TGTGCCAGCAGTTACTCCTGGGCGGGGAACACTGAAGCTTTCTTT	CASSYSWAGNTEAFF
TRBV15	NA	TRBJ2-1	TGTGCCACCAGGTTGGTTGGGGGCATTGATGAGCAGTTCTTC	CATRLVGGIDEQFF
TRBV3-1/TRBV3-2	TRBD1	TRBJ1-2	TGTGCCAGCAGCCAGTCGGGAGGGGGCGCAGGAGGCTACACCTTC	CASSQSGGGAGGYTF
TRBV9	TRBD2	TRBJ2-1	TGTGCCAGCAGCGTAGAGTGGAGCGGGAGGGCCGGTGAGCAGTTCTTC	CASSVEWSGRAGEQFF
TRBV5-8	NA	TRBJ2-7	TGTGCCAGCAGCTTGTCAGGGAATAGGAACGAGCAGTACTTC	CASSLSGNRNEQYF
TRBV28	NA	TRBJ2-5	TGTGCCAGTCAATATATGGGGTCAGGGTTTAGAGAGACCCAGTACTTC	CASQYMGSGFRETQYF
TRBV11-2	NA	TRBJ1-6	TGTGCCAGCAGCTTAACAGTGAGCTCCTATAATTCACCCCTCCACTTT	CASSLTVSSYNSPLHF
TRBV5-1	NA	TRBJ2-3	TGCGCCAGCAGCTTGGGGGTCAGGTCAACCACAGATACGCAGTATTTT	CASSLGVRSTTDTQYF